Presented here are 19 T cell receptor beta chains from one specimen sequenced in a study of response to subunit inactivated influenza vaccine. TCRdb analysed the RT-PCR reads with MiXCR anew, one entry per CDR3 protein. The sample has 600,000 to 700,000 distinct CDR3 sequences; less than 15% are singletons. The sample was PBMCs from blood, taken 14 to 15 days before vaccination. The receptor set was obtained from a man between 50 and 59 years old who received an inactivated influenza vaccine.

This clonotype showed up just a few times. The V gene is TRBV20-1, the J gene TRBJ1-1; no clear D gene. The germline V gene has CDR1 DFQATT and CDR2 SNEGSKA (reference sequence). Trimming removed 1 base from V and 0 bases from J, with 3 bases in between. The CDR3 spans 12 residues. The DNA for the CDR3 is TGCAGTGCTAGAGGAGTGAACACTGAAGCTTTCTTT. The encoded protein is CSARGVNTEAFF.

The chain employs TRBV5-6 and TRBJ2-1; weak D call: TRBD2 (7 bases). V shed 2 bases and J shed 8 bases, with 20 bases lying between them. This CDR3 region has 16 residues. Germline V gene sequence: CDR1 SGHDT, CDR2 YYEEEE. The chain's CDR3 is CASSLGGGAIMDEQFF. The CDR3 nucleotides read TGTGCCAGCAGCTTAGGAGGGGGGGCGATAATGGATGAGCAGTTCTTC.

The chain's CDR3 is CASSLVPQRGGYNEQFF. The CDR3 DNA reads as TGTGCCAGCAGCTTAGTCCCCCAGCGGGGGGGATACAATGAGCAGTTCTTC. This sequence joins TRBV7-2 and TRBJ2-1; TRBD2 matches at 10 bases. The CDR3 sequence is 17 residues long. Losses at the gene ends were 1 base for V and 4 bases for J; bases not matched to a gene: 7. Germline V gene data show CDR1 as SGHTA and CDR2 as FQGNSA.

The chain is built from TRBV12-3 or TRBV12-4 and TRBJ2-2, with TRBD1 identical over 7 bases. The CDR3 extends over 17 amino acids. With 4 bases clipped from V and 4 bases from J, the junction kept 12 bases outside the gene matches. The CDR3 reads CASSSLTGMIGTGELFF. In DNA form, the CDR3 reads TGTGCCAGCAGTTCCTTGACAGGGATGATAGGCACCGGGGAGCTGTTTTTT.

The chain joins TRBV7-2 to TRBJ1-4, with 11 bases fitting TRBD1. Trimming took 5 bases from V and 11 from J; bases not matched to a gene: 10. CDR1 and CDR2 from the germline V gene are SGHTA and FQGNSA. This CDR3 region has 15 residues. CDR3 bases: TGTGCCAGCAGCCGTCAAGGGACAGGGGGTCAGAAACTGTTTTTT. Protein: CASSRQGTGGQKLFF.

The chain carries TRBV7-8 and TRBJ2-7; D may be TRBD1 (6 bases). Between the trimmed V and J ends, which lost 3 bases and 3 bases, there was a span of 15 bases. This CDR3 spans 15 amino acids. Looked up from germline, CDR1 is SGHVS and CDR2 is FQNEAQ. In DNA, the CDR3 is TGTGCCAGCAGCTTTATGGGACAAGGATTCTACGAGCAGTACTTC. Amino acid sequence: CASSFMGQGFYEQYF.

This clonotype was detected a few times. This chain connects TRBV12-3 or TRBV12-4 to TRBJ2-5, with no clear D. V was clipped by 3 bases and J by 2 bases, with 10 bases between them. The CDR3 sequence is 14 residues long. CDR3 nucleotide sequence: TGTGCCAGCAGTTTTCGCGCCGTACAAGAGACCCAGTACTTC. Translating gives CASSFRAVQETQYF.

The rearrangement joins TRBV28 to TRBJ2-7; 8 bases are a match to TRBD1. V gave up 6 bases and J gave up 0 bases; unmatched junction bases: 16. CDR1 and CDR2 from the germline V gene are MDHEN and SYDVKM. This CDR3 is built from 18 residues. The CDR3: CASSLPLRTGRSSYEQYF. For the CDR3, the DNA is TGTGCCAGCAGCTTGCCCCTTAGGACAGGGCGAAGCTCCTACGAGCAGTACTTC.

This clonotype was seen only a few times. The V gene is TRBV29-1, the J gene TRBJ1-2; the match to TRBD1 covers 8 bases. Germline V gene data show CDR1 as SQVTM and CDR2 as ANQGSEA. The CDR3 has 13 residues. V was clipped by 3 bases and J by 3 bases; unmatched bases: 3. The CDR3 DNA reads TGCAGCGTTGAGGCAGGGGGCTACTATGGCTACACCTTC. Amino acid sequence: CSVEAGGYYGYTF.

This clonotype was detected many times. The chain couples TRBV24-1 to TRBJ2-5; TRBD1 agrees at 9 bases. Trimming took 4 bases from V and 5 from J; bases not matched to a gene: 7. CDR3 length: 15 residues. Germline CDR1 and CDR2: KGHDR and SFDVKD. The CDR3 DNA follows: TGTGCCACCAGTGAGGGGACAGGGTGGCAGGAGACCCAGTACTTC. Its translation: CATSEGTGWQETQYF.

The chain couples TRBV6-5 to TRBJ1-6; TRBD1 might be the D (5 bases). This CDR3 is built from 14 residues. Trimming took 1 base from V and 9 from J, leaving 10 bases between them. CDR1 and CDR2 from the germline V gene are MNHEY and SVGAGI. Written as DNA, the CDR3 is TGTGCCAGCAGTTACTTGCAGGGAGGTTCACCCCTCCACTTT. Its translation: CASSYLQGGSPLHF.

The CDR3 sequence is CASSPYRGTYEQYF. CDR3 sequence (DNA): TGTGCCAGCAGCCCTTACAGGGGGACCTACGAGCAGTACTTC. V and J are TRBV7-2 and TRBJ2-7; TRBD1 aligns across 8 bases. V lost 5 bases and J lost 2; bases outside the gene matches: 5. The V gene's germline CDR1 is SGHTA and CDR2 FQGNSA. The CDR3 extends over 14 amino acids.

This clonotype was picked up a small number of times. V and J are TRBV12-3 or TRBV12-4 and TRBJ2-7; 9 nucleotides align to TRBD1. This CDR3 spans 16 amino acids. J gave up 3 bases and V 6 bases, and 12 bases lay outside the gene matches. In DNA, the CDR3 is TGTGCCAGCAGGCGGGAACAGGGGGCCACCTACTACGAGCAGTACTTC. Translation gives CASRREQGATYYEQYF.

The chain has TRBV20-1 and TRBJ2-1, with no clear D. Between the trimmed V and J ends, which lost 1 base and 2 bases, there was a span of 9 bases. The V gene's germline CDR1 is DFQATT and CDR2 SNEGSKA (reference sequence). The CDR3 contains 14 residues. The CDR3 loop is CSARAPPAYNEQFF. In DNA form, the CDR3 reads TGCAGTGCTAGAGCCCCCCCAGCCTACAATGAGCAGTTCTTC.

V gene TRBV6-1 combines with J gene TRBJ2-7, with a tentative D call TRBD2 (7 bases). Per the germline V gene, CDR1 is MNHNS and CDR2 is SASEGT. This CDR3 region has 14 residues. V lost 6 bases and J lost 4, with 16 bases in between. In DNA, the CDR3 is TGTGCCAGCAGGTGGCCGGGGAGGGGGTACGAGCAGTACTTC. Its protein product is CASRWPGRGYEQYF.

This clonotype came up a few times. The chain combines TRBV4-3 with TRBJ2-1; 12 nucleotides align to TRBD2. V was clipped by 1 base and J by 2 bases; unmatched bases: 6. Per the germline V gene, CDR1 is LGHNA and CDR2 is YSLEER. The CDR3 sequence is 18 residues long. The CDR3 is CASSQARGLAGPYNEQFF. CDR3 bases: TGCGCCAGCAGCCAAGCGCGGGGACTAGCGGGTCCCTACAATGAGCAGTTCTTC.

The gene calls are TRBV7-8 and TRBJ2-7, with TRBD1 matching 8 bases. The CDR3 spans 15 residues. The ends lost 7 bases at V and 5 bases at J; junction bases unmatched: 13. The germline CDR1 and CDR2 sequences are SGHVS and FQNEAQ. CDR3 in amino acids: CASTFQWDRIHEQYF. The CDR3 region has the DNA TGTGCCAGCACCTTCCAATGGGACAGGATCCACGAGCAGTACTTC. The full variable domain, rest sourced from reference TRBV7-8 and TRBJ2-7, is GAGVSQSPRYKVAKRGQDVALRCDPISGHVSLFWYQQALGQGPEFLTYFQNEAQLDKSGLPSDRFFAERPEGSVSTLKIQRTQQEDSAVYLCASTFQWDRIHEQYFGPGTRLTVT.

This clonotype was observed a few times. The chain recombines TRBV29-1 with TRBJ2-3, with D possibly matching TRBD2 (5 bases). The CDR3 covers 13 residues. V shed 6 bases and J shed 2 bases, with 12 bases lying between them. CDR1 and CDR2 from the germline V gene are SQVTM and ANQGSEA. The chain's CDR3 is CSVRRGITDTQYF. The CDR3 DNA sequence: TGCAGCGTCCGACGGGGAATCACAGATACGCAGTATTTT.

This chain links TRBV15 with TRBJ2-1; 8 bases line up with TRBD2. The CDR3 extends over 17 amino acids. V gave up 0 bases and J gave up 5 bases; unmatched junction bases: 9. The germline gives CDR1 LNHNV, CDR2 YYDKDF (reference sequence). In DNA, the CDR3 is TGTGCCACCAGCAGAGATGTCGGGACTAGTGGGGACAATGAGCAGTTCTTC. Protein: CATSRDVGTSGDNEQFF.